A selection of T cell receptor beta chains follows, all from one sample in a study of T cells in localized non-small cell lung cancer. The method was immunoSEQ multiplex PCR; TCRdb's version includes in-frame clones alone and lacks a portion of them. The table lists approximately 76,000 clones, more than 70% of them singletons. Specimen: peripheral blood, collected before any cancer treatment. The receptors originated from a female donor at least 60 years old with stage I lung adenocarcinoma. The CDR3 runs from the conserved cysteine through the conserved F or W. The order of the fields is J gene, V gene, CDR3 protein.

>TRBJ1-1|TRBV6-1
CASSFRSWGPEAFF
>TRBJ2-7|TRBV4-3
CASSQTRAYEQYF
>TRBJ1-2|TRBV7-3
CASSSDRGRSYGYTF
>TRBJ1-1|TRBV7-6
CASSPPYLSRGGVTEAFF
>TRBJ2-2|TRBV19
CASSMEGRELFF
>TRBJ1-2|TRBV6-5
CASSYGVYYGYTF
>TRBJ1-2|TRBV5-4
CASSSGTGTYGYTF
>TRBJ2-7|TRBV4-2
CASSPRVGEQYF
>TRBJ2-5|TRBV19
CASSPDGRAPWTVQYF
>TRBJ1-6|TRBV7-2
CASSKSLGGASSYNSPLHF
>TRBJ2-1|TRBV2
CASSRIIISYNEQFF
>TRBJ2-7|TRBV30
CAWSGAMAYEQYF
>TRBJ1-2|TRBV7-9
CASSLASTGGGYTF
>TRBJ2-7|TRBV7-2
CASSSFVPRDRPYEQYF
>TRBJ1-1|TRBV6-6
CATALRRGEAFF
>TRBJ2-5|TRBV9
CASSTGGLAGAHGETQYF
>TRBJ2-7|TRBV5-6
CASSLLSGWQGGLIYEQYF
>TRBJ2-1|TRBV11-1
CASSLRRDIYNEQFF
>TRBJ1-2|TRBV6-5
CASSLGDNHGYTF
>TRBJ2-7|TRBV5-4
CASSLGRGRGSYEQYF
>TRBJ1-1|TRBV4-2
CASSQDNKGGAFF
>TRBJ2-7|TRBV2
CASSRVRVYEQYF
>TRBJ1-1|TRBV30
CAREQGNTEAFF
>TRBJ2-5|TRBV6-6
CASSYSGQVMQETQYF
>TRBJ1-1|TRBV11-2
CASSLGGTTEAFF
>TRBJ2-3|TRBV20-1
CSARDTDTQYF
>TRBJ2-5|TRBV30
CAWSLRIQETQYF
>TRBJ2-3|TRBV19
CASHGATDTQYF
>TRBJ1-2|TRBV2
CASSPRQTGGYTF
>TRBJ2-1|TRBV9
CASSSSPRGEGQFF
>TRBJ2-5|TRBV4-3
CASSQGGSDGETQYF
>TRBJ2-7|TRBV7-2
CASSKSTGGYEQYF
>TRBJ2-1|TRBV11-2
CASSLGIGPYNEQFF
>TRBJ1-2|TRBV7-8
CASSPQGNRGYTF
>TRBJ2-3|TRBV7-2
CASPGQTQYF
>TRBJ2-3|TRBV19
CASSFGLALGRGDTQYF
>TRBJ2-5|TRBV7-2
CASSLIQGARETQYF
>TRBJ1-1|TRBV5-6
CASRLRVNTEAFF
>TRBJ2-2|TRBV5-1
CASNEQNTGELFF
>TRBJ2-5|TRBV4-2
CASSGGGAQYF
>TRBJ2-1|TRBV19
CASSSSGSSYNEQFF
>TRBJ1-2|TRBV7-9
CASSLGRGYTF
>TRBJ2-1|TRBV10-3
CAISESYNEQFF
>TRBJ2-1|TRBV7-3
CASSPGRSSSEQFF
>TRBJ1-2|TRBV29-1
CSVEFLRGYTF
>TRBJ1-5|TRBV6-1
CASNLQGYSNQPQHF
>TRBJ1-5|TRBV6-1
CAGAGAGNQPQHF
>TRBJ1-5|TRBV18
CASSPSTRSQPQHF
>TRBJ2-2|TRBV5-4
CASRNSGNRVSGELFF
>TRBJ1-6|TRBV2
CASSEARGNSPLHF
>TRBJ1-1|TRBV2
CASSEEFVGEAFF
>TRBJ2-2|TRBV7-3
CASSLAVVVGAGELFF
>TRBJ1-1|TRBV9
CASSPTGQGARQAFF
>TRBJ2-3|TRBV28
CASSREPDTQYF
>TRBJ1-6|TRBV27
CASSLVWGTSSYNSPLHF